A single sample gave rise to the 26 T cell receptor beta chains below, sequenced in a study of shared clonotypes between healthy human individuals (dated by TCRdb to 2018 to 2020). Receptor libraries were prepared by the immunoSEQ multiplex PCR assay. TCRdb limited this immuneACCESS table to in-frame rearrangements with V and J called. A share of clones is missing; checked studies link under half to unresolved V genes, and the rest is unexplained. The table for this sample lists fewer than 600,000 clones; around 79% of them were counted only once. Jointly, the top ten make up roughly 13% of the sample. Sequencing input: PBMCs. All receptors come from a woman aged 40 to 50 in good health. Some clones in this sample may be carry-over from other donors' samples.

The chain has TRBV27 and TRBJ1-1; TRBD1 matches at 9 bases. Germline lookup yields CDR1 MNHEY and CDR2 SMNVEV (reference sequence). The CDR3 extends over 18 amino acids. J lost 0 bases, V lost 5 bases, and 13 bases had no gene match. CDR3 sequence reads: CASSDTTGGGGMNTEAFF. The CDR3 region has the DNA TGTGCCAGCAGTGATACTACAGGGGGCGGGGGGATGAACACTGAAGCTTTCTTT.

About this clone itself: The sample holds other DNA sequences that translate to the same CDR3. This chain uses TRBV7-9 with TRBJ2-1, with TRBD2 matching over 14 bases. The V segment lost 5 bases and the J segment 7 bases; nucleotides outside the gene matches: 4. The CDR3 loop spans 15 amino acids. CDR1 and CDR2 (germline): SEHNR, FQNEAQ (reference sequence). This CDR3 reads CASSPGLAGDNEQFF. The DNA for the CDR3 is TGTGCCAGCAGCCCGGGACTAGCGGGAGATAATGAGCAGTTCTTC.

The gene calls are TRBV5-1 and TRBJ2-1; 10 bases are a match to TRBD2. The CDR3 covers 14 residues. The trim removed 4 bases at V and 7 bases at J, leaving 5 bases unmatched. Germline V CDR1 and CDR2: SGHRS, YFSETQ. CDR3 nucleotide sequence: TGCGCCAGCAGCCGCGGACTAGCGGTAAATGAGCAGTTCTTC. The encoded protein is CASSRGLAVNEQFF.

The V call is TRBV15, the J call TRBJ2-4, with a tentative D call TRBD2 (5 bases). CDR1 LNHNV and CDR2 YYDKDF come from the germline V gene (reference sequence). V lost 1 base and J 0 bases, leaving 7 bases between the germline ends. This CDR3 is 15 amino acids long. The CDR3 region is CATSRVGLAKNIQYF. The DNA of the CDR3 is TGTGCCACCAGCAGAGTAGGACTAGCCAAAAACATTCAGTACTTC.

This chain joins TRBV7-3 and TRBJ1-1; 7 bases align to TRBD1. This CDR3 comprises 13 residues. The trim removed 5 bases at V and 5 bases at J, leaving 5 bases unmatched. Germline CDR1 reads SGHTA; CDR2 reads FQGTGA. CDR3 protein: CASSEGQTTEAFF. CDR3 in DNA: TGTGCCAGCAGCGAGGGACAGACAACTGAAGCTTTCTTT.

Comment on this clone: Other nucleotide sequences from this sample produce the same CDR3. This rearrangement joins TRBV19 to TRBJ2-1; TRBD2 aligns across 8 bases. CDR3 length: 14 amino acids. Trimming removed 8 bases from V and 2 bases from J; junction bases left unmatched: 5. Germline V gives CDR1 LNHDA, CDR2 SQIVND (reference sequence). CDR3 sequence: CASRGLGAYNEQFF. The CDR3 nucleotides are TGTGCCAGTCGGGGACTAGGTGCCTACAATGAGCAGTTCTTC.

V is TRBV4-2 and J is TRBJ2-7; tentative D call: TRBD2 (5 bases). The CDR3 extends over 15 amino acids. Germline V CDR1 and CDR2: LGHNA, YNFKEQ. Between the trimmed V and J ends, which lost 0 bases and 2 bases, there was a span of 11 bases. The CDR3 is CASSQDFGSPYEQYF. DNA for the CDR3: TGTGCCAGCAGCCAAGACTTTGGGAGCCCCTACGAGCAGTACTTC.

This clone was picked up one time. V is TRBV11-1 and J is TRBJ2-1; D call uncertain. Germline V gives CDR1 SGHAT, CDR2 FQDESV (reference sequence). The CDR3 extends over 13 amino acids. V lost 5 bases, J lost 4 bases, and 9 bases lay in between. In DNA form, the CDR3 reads TGTGCCAGCAGCGCCGCTAGTTACAATGAGCAGTTCTTC. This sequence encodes CASSAASYNEQFF.

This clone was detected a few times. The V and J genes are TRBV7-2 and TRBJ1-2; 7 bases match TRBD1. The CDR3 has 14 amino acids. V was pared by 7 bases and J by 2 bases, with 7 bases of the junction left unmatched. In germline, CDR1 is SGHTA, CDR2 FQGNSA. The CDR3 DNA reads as TGTGCCAGCAACACCCCGACAGGGAACTATGGCTACACCTTC. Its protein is CASNTPTGNYGYTF.

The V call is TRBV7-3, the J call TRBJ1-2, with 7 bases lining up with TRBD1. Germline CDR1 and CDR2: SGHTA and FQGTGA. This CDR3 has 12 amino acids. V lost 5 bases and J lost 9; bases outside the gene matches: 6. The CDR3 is CASSVGQASYTF. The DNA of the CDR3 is TGTGCCAGCAGCGTCGGACAGGCTAGCTACACCTTC.

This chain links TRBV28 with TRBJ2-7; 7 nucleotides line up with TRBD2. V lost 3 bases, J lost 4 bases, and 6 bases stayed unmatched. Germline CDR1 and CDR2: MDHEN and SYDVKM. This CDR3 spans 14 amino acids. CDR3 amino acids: CASSFLRETYEQYF. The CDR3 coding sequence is TGTGCCAGCAGTTTTTTGCGGGAGACGTACGAGCAGTACTTC.

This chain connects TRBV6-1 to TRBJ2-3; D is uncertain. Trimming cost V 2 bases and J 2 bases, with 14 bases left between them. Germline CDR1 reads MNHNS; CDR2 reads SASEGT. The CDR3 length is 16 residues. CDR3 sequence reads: CASSEQSPMNTDTQYF. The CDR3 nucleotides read TGTGCCAGCAGTGAACAATCACCCATGAACACAGATACGCAGTATTTT.

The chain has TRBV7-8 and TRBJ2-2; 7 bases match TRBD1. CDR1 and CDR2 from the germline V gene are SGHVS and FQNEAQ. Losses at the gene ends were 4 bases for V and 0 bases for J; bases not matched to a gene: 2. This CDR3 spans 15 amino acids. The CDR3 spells CASSSTGTNTGELFF. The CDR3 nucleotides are TGTGCCAGCAGCTCGACAGGGACGAACACCGGGGAGCTGTTTTTT.

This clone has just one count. The DNA of the CDR3 is TGTGCCAGCAGCACAACAGGGGTTCTGGTTTCCCTCCACTTT. Encoded protein: CASSTTGVLVSLHF. This chain uses TRBV2 with TRBJ1-6; 7 bases match TRBD1. The length of the CDR3 is 14 residues. CDR1 SNHLY and CDR2 FYNNEI come from the germline V gene. After removal of 6 bases from V and 14 bases from J, the junction contained 13 bases not matched to a gene.

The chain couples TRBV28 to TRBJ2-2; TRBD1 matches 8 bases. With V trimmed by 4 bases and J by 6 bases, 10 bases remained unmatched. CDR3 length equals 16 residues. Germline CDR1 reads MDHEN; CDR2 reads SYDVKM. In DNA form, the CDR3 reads TGTGCCAGCAGTTCCCACCCGGGACAGGACTCCGGGGAGCTGTTTTTT. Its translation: CASSSHPGQDSGELFF.

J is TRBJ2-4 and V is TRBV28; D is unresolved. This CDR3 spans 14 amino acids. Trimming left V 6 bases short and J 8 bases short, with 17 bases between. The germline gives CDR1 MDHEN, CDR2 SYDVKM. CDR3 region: CASSPDSPGHIQYF. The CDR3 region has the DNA TGTGCCAGCAGCCCCGACTCCCCTGGGCACATTCAGTACTTC. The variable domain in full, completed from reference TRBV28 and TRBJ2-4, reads DVKVTQSSRYLVKRTGEKVFLECVQDMDHENMFWYRQDPGLGLRLIYFSYDVKMKEKGDIPEGYSVSREKKERFSLILESASTNQTSMYLCASSPDSPGHIQYFGAGTRLSVL.

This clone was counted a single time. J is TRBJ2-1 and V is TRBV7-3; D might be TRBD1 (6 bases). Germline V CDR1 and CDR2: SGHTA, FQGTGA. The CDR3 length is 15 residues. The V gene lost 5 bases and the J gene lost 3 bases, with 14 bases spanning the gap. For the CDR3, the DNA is TGTGCCAGCAGCGGCCTTGGGGGCCACTACAATGAGCAGTTCTTC. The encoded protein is CASSGLGGHYNEQFF.

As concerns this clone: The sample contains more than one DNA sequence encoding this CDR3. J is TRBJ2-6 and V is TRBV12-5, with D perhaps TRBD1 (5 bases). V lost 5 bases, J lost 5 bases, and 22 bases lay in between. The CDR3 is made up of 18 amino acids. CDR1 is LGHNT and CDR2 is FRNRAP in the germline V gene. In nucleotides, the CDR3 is TGTGCTAGTGGTCAGCGAAGTGCAGGACAAAGTCGGGCCAACGTCCTGACTTTC. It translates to CASGQRSAGQSRANVLTF.

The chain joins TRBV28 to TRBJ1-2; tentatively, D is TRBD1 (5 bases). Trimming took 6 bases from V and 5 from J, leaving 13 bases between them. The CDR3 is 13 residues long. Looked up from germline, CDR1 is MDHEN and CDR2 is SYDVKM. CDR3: CASRAGPQYGYTF. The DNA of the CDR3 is TGTGCCAGCAGGGCGGGGCCGCAGTATGGCTACACCTTC.

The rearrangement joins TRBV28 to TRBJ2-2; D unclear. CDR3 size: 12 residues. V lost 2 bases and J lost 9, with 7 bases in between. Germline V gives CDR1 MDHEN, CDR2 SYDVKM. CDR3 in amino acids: CASSLAGRELFF. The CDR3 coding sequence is TGTGCCAGCAGTTTAGCCGGAAGGGAGCTGTTTTTT.

CDR3 DNA sequence: TGTGCCAGCTCACCTCGGGACGGAGGAGATACGCAGTATTTT. This translates into CASSPRDGGDTQYF. The chain couples TRBV18 to TRBJ2-3, with D perhaps TRBD1 or TRBD2 (5 bases each). Germline V lookup: CDR1 KGHSH, CDR2 LQKENI. This CDR3 is 14 amino acids long. V was shortened by 3 bases and J by 5 bases, with 12 bases between the two germline ends.

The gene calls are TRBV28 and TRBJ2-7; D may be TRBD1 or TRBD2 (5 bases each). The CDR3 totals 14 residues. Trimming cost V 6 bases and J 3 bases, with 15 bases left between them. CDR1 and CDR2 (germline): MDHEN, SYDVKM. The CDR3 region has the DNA TGTGCCAGCAGGCCAGGGAGACCCCTCTACGAGCAGTACTTC. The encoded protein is CASRPGRPLYEQYF.

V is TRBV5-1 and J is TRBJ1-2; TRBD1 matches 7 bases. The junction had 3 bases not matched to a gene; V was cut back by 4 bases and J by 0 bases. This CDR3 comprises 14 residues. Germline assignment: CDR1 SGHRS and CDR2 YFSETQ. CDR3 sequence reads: CASSHGTANYGYTF. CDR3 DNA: TGCGCCAGCAGCCACGGGACAGCTAACTATGGCTACACCTTC.

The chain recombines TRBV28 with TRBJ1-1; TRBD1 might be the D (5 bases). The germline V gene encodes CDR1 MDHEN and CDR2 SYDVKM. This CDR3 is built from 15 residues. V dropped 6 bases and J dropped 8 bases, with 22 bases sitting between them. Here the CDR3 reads CASSNHGTGLGEAFF. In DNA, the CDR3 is TGTGCCAGCAGCAATCATGGGACGGGGCTGGGGGAAGCTTTCTTT.

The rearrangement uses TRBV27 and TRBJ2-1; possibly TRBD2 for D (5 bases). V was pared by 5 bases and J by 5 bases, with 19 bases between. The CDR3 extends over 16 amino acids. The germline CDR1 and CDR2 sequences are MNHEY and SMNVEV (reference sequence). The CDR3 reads CASSARTPIRNNEQFF. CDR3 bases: TGTGCCAGCAGTGCTCGGACTCCGATAAGGAACAATGAGCAGTTCTTC.

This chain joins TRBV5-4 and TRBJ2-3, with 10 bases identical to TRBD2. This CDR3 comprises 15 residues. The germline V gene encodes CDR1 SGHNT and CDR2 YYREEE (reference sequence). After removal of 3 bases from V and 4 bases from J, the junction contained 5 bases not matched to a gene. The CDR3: CASSSAGGGPDTQYF. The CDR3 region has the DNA TGTGCCAGCAGCTCAGCGGGAGGGGGGCCAGATACGCAGTATTTT.